This T cell receptor (beta chain) was observed in a study of T cells in Graves' hyperthyroidism and ophthalmopathy. Thyroid ultrasound, orbital computed tomography, clinical symptoms, and serum thyroxine and TRAb underpinned diagnoses. This clonotype has at least ten counts. No antigen is known for it. Findings and caveats of the study: Most thyroid-expanded clonotypes above 0.001 were also found in blood. Using 13 V-J features, a model discriminated ophthalmopathy from stable hyperthyroidism.

The TCR beta CDR3 regions underwent amplification using RNA transcripts as the source. The HTBI primer set served for first-round RT-PCR of the TCR CDR3. TCRdb reprocessed the multiplex PCR reads with MiXCR, giving one entry per CDR3 protein. The sample has around 55,000 distinct CDR3 sequences, roughly 50% seen once. This TCR was recovered from a woman in her forties or fifties with Graves' ophthalmopathy. The sequencing sample was made of blood.

CDR3 region: CASSAQGRDGYTF. CDR3 in DNA: TGTGCCAGCTCTGCCCAGGGGCGGGATGGCTACACCTTC. The J gene is TRBJ1-2, the V gene TRBV4-2; TRBD1 is a possible D gene (6 bases). Looked up from germline, CDR1 is LGHNA and CDR2 is YNFKEQ. The CDR3 runs 13 residues. V dropped 8 bases and J dropped 6 bases, with 16 bases sitting between them.